This T cell receptor beta chain was recovered during a study of shared clonotypes between healthy human individuals. Study-level points and caveats: Sharing of clonotypes among donors was expected to vary with sequencing depth. Blood was the only sampled material, and tissue repertoires likely differ.

Healthy and HIV-negative, the adult donors had no recent acute infections or vaccinations. This CDR3 has 15 residues. V lost 5 bases to trimming and J lost 4 bases, with 15 bases between them. Germline CDR1 SGHTA, CDR2 FQGTGA. As concerns this clone: The antigen remains unidentified.

Original data processing: Filtering differed since immunoSEQ provided only junctions, with no quality scores. The method was immunoSEQ multiplex PCR; TCRdb's version includes in-frame clones alone and lacks a portion of them. For V, J and clone size, that table is used; D and trimming come from the DNA. Of more than 1,200,000 clones listed, 98% to 99% were seen once; the top ten hold roughly 0.36%. This chain links TRBV7-3 with TRBJ2-1; D is unresolved. The receptor was derived from a man under 40 in good health. The sequenced sample was naive CD4+ T cells sorted from blood. Subset defined: CD45RA+ positively selected. CDR3 in DNA: TGTGCCAGCAGCCTCCGCCCGACTCTGTACAATGAGCAGTTCTTC. Translation gives CASSLRPTLYNEQFF.